The clone carrying this T cell receptor (beta chain) came up once. Isolation recovered at least 6 million PBMCs from every sample. For the second PCR, which ran for 7 to 11 cycles, a sample-barcoded 5' primer and a J-beta primer mix were used. A single record per CDR3 protein comes from TCRdb applying MiXCR to the 5' RACE reads. Of about 800,000 distinct CDR3 sequences in the sample, 58% were seen once. These data belong to a study of blood T cells in healthy people across ages. The clonotype was recovered from a man aged 30 to 39 in good health. What was sequenced was blood.

CDR3 sequence reads: CASSWQQNTEAFF. As DNA, the CDR3 is TGTGCCAGCAGTTGGCAGCAGAACACTGAAGCTTTCTTT. The chain recombines TRBV14 with TRBJ1-1; D gene ambiguous. There are 13 residues in the CDR3. Germline V CDR1 and CDR2: SGHDN, FVKESK. Trimming took 6 bases from V and 1 from J, leaving 9 bases between them.